A selection of T cell receptor beta chains follows, all from one sample in a study of blood T cell repertoires in COVID-19. Repertoires were generated with immunoSEQ multiplex PCR, while TCRdb's copy carries only in-frame clones and drops some. The sample has around 120,000 clones, around 86% seen once. Sequencing was performed on peripheral blood. The receptors shown here come from a man aged 35 to 55 with active or convalescent COVID-19. The CDR3 runs from the conserved cysteine through the conserved F or W. Fields, in order: V gene, D gene, J gene, clone size, CDR3 protein, CDR3 DNA. The D gene is left open where the match is weak. Size is stated for part of the rows, as once, few or many counts, or as a class when the clone is expanded.

TRBV5-8,TRBD1,TRBJ2-2,-,CASSHRGYTGELFF,TGTGCCAGCAGCCACAGGGGATACACCGGGGAGCTGTTTTTT
TRBV3-1/TRBV3-2,TRBD2,TRBJ2-2,-,CASSLGTSGGTNTGELFF,TGTGCCAGCAGCCTAGGGACTAGCGGGGGGACGAACACCGGGGAGCTGTTTTTT
TRBV4-1,-,TRBJ1-5,-,CASSQDDRINQPQHF,TGCGCCAGCAGCCAAGATGACAGGATCAATCAGCCCCAGCATTTT
TRBV7-6,TRBD1,TRBJ1-4,-,CASSTGTAATNEKLFF,TGTGCCAGCAGCACCGGGACAGCAGCAACTAATGAAAAACTGTTTTTT
TRBV10-1,-,TRBJ2-4,-,CASSVDSKNIQYF,TGCGCCAGCAGTGTGGACAGCAAAAACATTCAGTACTTC
TRBV27,TRBD2,TRBJ2-7,-,CASSFKRGSSYEQYF,TGTGCCAGCAGTTTTAAGCGGGGAAGCTCCTACGAGCAGTACTTC
TRBV9,TRBD1,TRBJ1-4,-,CASSADYRGKSEKLFF,TGTGCCAGCAGCGCTGATTACAGGGGAAAGAGTGAAAAACTGTTTTTT
TRBV28,TRBD1,TRBJ2-7,-,CASNFGGTGAFEQYF,TGTGCCAGCAACTTTGGGGGGACAGGGGCTTTCGAGCAGTACTTC
TRBV18,-,TRBJ1-1,once,CASSPLQGPEAFF,TGTGCCAGCTCACCACTGCAGGGCCCTGAAGCTTTCTTT
TRBV6-5,-,TRBJ2-2,once,CASSYGDPGVTGELFF,TGTGCCAGCAGTTACGGGGACCCAGGGGTCACCGGGGAGCTGTTTTTT
TRBV7-6,TRBD2,TRBJ2-7,-,CASSQLAGGTYEQYF,TGTGCCAGCAGCCAACTAGCGGGGGGTACCTACGAGCAGTACTTC
TRBV7-3,-,TRBJ2-1,-,CASQDLFRGEQFF,TGTGCCAGCCAAGATCTTTTCCGGGGTGAGCAGTTCTTC
TRBV9,TRBD1,TRBJ2-2,-,CASSVQGAFTGELFF,TGTGCCAGCAGCGTACAGGGGGCTTTCACCGGGGAGCTGTTTTTT
TRBV5-4,-,TRBJ2-5,few,CASSLETGEYQETQYF,TGTGCCAGCAGCTTGGAGACAGGAGAGTACCAAGAGACCCAGTACTTC
TRBV6-6,-,TRBJ2-1,-,CASSYLVEQFF,TGTGCCAGCAGTTACCTCGTGGAGCAGTTCTTC
TRBV6-5,-,TRBJ1-3,-,CASSYYGSSGNTIYF,TGTGCCAGCAGTTATTACGGTAGCTCTGGAAACACCATATATTTT
TRBV7-2,TRBD1,TRBJ2-5,few,CASGDRGRETQYF,TGTGCCAGCGGGGACAGGGGGCGAGAGACCCAGTACTTC
TRBV6-2/TRBV6-3,TRBD2,TRBJ2-2,-,CASSMGLGTGELFF,TGTGCCAGCAGTATGGGACTAGGTACCGGGGAGCTGTTTTTT
TRBV11-2,TRBD1,TRBJ2-7,-,CASSLVQGFYEQYF,TGTGCCAGCAGCTTAGTACAGGGGTTTTACGAGCAGTACTTC
TRBV3-1/TRBV3-2,TRBD1,TRBJ2-3,-,CASRLQGAGTDTQYF,TGTGCCAGCAGACTTCAGGGGGCAGGCACAGATACGCAGTATTTT
TRBV27,-,TRBJ1-4,-,CASRATGLNEKLFF,TGTGCCAGCAGGGCGACAGGCCTTAATGAAAAACTGTTTTTT
TRBV7-8,-,TRBJ1-5,-,CASSLARANSNQPQHF,TGTGCCAGCAGCTTAGCGCGGGCTAATAGCAATCAGCCCCAGCATTTT
TRBV7-6,TRBD1,TRBJ1-1,-,CASSLRGGQGAEAFF,TGTGCCAGCAGCTTGAGAGGGGGACAGGGGGCTGAAGCTTTCTTT
TRBV6-5,TRBD1,TRBJ1-1,-,CASTPDRGRGAFF,TGTGCCAGCACTCCCGACAGGGGGCGTGGAGCTTTCTTT
TRBV4-1,TRBD2,TRBJ2-2,-,CASSQEGGGGAPGELFF,TGCGCCAGCAGCCAAGAAGGTGGCGGGGGGGCCCCAGGGGAGCTGTTTTTT
TRBV7-2,TRBD1,TRBJ2-7,-,CASRNAGGHDSYEQYF,TGTGCCAGCAGAAACGCAGGGGGACACGACTCCTACGAGCAGTACTTC
TRBV7-9,TRBD1,TRBJ1-1,-,CASSRQGEAFF,TGTGCCAGCAGTCGACAGGGTGAAGCTTTCTTT
TRBV3-1/TRBV3-2,TRBD2,TRBJ2-5,few,CASSASGGRQETQYF,TGTGCCAGCAGCGCAAGCGGGGGGCGGCAAGAGACCCAGTACTTC
TRBV3-1/TRBV3-2,-,TRBJ1-2,-,CASSPLGGRNGYTF,TGTGCCAGCAGCCCTCTGGGGGGGCGCAATGGCTACACCTTC
TRBV27,-,TRBJ2-2,-,CASSFSGNTGELFF,TGTGCCAGCAGCTTTAGCGGGAACACCGGGGAGCTGTTTTTT
TRBV6-5,-,TRBJ1-5,-,CASSYGGGDSNQPQHF,TGTGCCAGCAGTTACGGGGGAGGGGATAGCAATCAGCCCCAGCATTTT
TRBV7-2,TRBD2,TRBJ2-3,-,CASSTGLASDTQYF,TGTGCCAGCAGCACAGGACTAGCTTCAGATACGCAGTATTTT
TRBV5-5,-,TRBJ2-7,-,CASSPLTPGESEQYF,TGTGCCAGCAGTCCCTTAACCCCAGGGGAAAGCGAGCAGTACTTC
TRBV2,-,TRBJ1-4,-,CASSVRAFEKLFF,TGTGCCAGCAGTGTCAGGGCCTTCGAAAAACTGTTTTTT
TRBV18,TRBD2,TRBJ2-2,few,CASSLTSGKNTGELFF,TGTGCCAGCTCCCTCACTAGCGGGAAGAACACCGGGGAGCTGTTTTTT
TRBV5-1,TRBD2,TRBJ2-5,-,CASSLGLAGGIQETQYF,TGCGCCAGCAGCTTGGGACTAGCGGGGGGGATACAAGAGACCCAGTACTTC
TRBV11-3,-,TRBJ2-1,-,CASSLSGSSYNEQFF,TGTGCCAGCAGCTTATCGGGGAGCTCCTACAATGAGCAGTTCTTC
TRBV7-2,-,TRBJ1-4,few,CASSLVRSGLGEKLFF,TGTGCCAGCAGCTTAGTGAGGTCAGGGTTAGGAGAAAAACTGTTTTTT
TRBV6-1,TRBD2,TRBJ2-5,-,CASSEVGRGRQETQYF,TGTGCCAGCAGTGAAGTCGGGAGGGGACGGCAAGAGACCCAGTACTTC
TRBV7-9,TRBD1,TRBJ2-7,-,CASSIDPGQSSYEQYF,TGTGCCAGCAGCATTGACCCGGGACAGAGCTCCTACGAGCAGTACTTC
TRBV10-3,-,TRBJ1-5,many,CAISPQGKGQPQHF,TGTGCCATCAGCCCACAGGGAAAAGGTCAGCCCCAGCATTTT
TRBV19,TRBD2,TRBJ2-5,-,CASSIDGLGLAGGRQTEGAQYF,TGTGCCAGTAGTATAGATGGGTTGGGACTAGCGGGGGGCCGTCAGACGGAGGGGGCCCAGTACTTC
TRBV7-3,-,TRBJ2-7,-,CASSLLGGGEGEQYF,TGTGCCAGCAGTCTCCTCGGGGGAGGAGAGGGCGAGCAGTACTTC
TRBV11-2,TRBD1,TRBJ2-7,-,CASSDRDRGYEQYF,TGTGCCAGCAGCGACCGGGACAGGGGTTACGAGCAGTACTTC
TRBV7-9,TRBD1,TRBJ2-1,-,CASSRDRAEQFF,TGTGCCAGCAGCAGAGACAGGGCTGAGCAGTTCTTC